These T cell receptor beta chains were read from a single sample in a study of cytomegalovirus exposure and HLA in healthy donors. Only in-frame clones appear in the TCRdb table, and some are missing; sequencing was by immunoSEQ multiplex PCR. The table includes 180,000 or so clones, approximately 79% detected once. Sequences were obtained from PBMCs. The source is a man in his forties or fifties in good health and CMV-seropositive. Both conserved end residues are part of each CDR3. Fields, in order: V gene, D gene, J gene, clone size, CDR3 DNA, CDR3 protein. The D gene is left open where the match is weak. The size entry is marked missing in some rows and otherwise reads once, few, many or a size class.

>TRBV28|-|TRBJ1-2|-
TGTGCCAGCATGAGGGCAGGAGACTCTTTTAACTATGGCTACACCTTC
CASMRAGDSFNYGYTF
>TRBV27|-|TRBJ1-5|-
TGTGCCAGCAGTAGACAGAAGGCGAGCAATCAGCCCCAGCATTTT
CASSRQKASNQPQHF
>TRBV9|-|TRBJ2-7|once
TGTGCCAGCAGCCCCAGTGGGGGGACGGTCCCCTACGAGCAGTACTTC
CASSPSGGTVPYEQYF
>TRBV7-9|TRBD1|TRBJ1-1|-
TGTGCCAGCAGCTTAGATTCAGGGGACAGCAAAGCTTTCTTT
CASSLDSGDSKAFF
>TRBV5-1|-|TRBJ1-3|-
TGCGCCAGCAGGGAGGGCCTCACTGGAAACACCATATATTTT
CASREGLTGNTIYF
>TRBV5-1|-|TRBJ1-1|-
TGCGCCAGCAGCGCAGGATACATGAACACTGAAGCTTTCTTT
CASSAGYMNTEAFF
>TRBV13|-|TRBJ2-2|once
TGTGCCAGCAGACAAAACACCGGGGAGCTGTTTTTT
CASRQNTGELFF
>TRBV19|TRBD1|TRBJ1-2|-
TGTGCCAGTAGTATAAATGGGACAGGGGGCGAAGACTATGGCTACACCTTC
CASSINGTGGEDYGYTF
>TRBV5-1|TRBD2|TRBJ2-3|-
TGCGCCAGCAGCTTGTCGGGGGGGACAGATACGCAGTATTTT
CASSLSGGTDTQYF
>TRBV7-2|-|TRBJ1-1|once
TGTGCCAGCAGCGCGACAGCTTTGAACACTGAAGCTTTCTTT
CASSATALNTEAFF
>TRBV19|TRBD1|TRBJ2-2|-
TGTGCCAGTAGTATAGTGACAGGGTTTAAGGCCGGGGAGCTGTTTTTT
CASSIVTGFKAGELFF
>TRBV28|-|TRBJ2-5|few
TGTGCCAGCAGTGCCCCCGGCGGGGTTGAAGAGACCCAGTACTTC
CASSAPGGVEETQYF
>TRBV5-1|TRBD1|TRBJ2-2|few
TGCGCCAGCAGCAGGGGGCGAGGCGGGGAGCTGTTTTTT
CASSRGRGGELFF
>TRBV7-9|TRBD1|TRBJ1-2|-
TGTGCCAGCAGCCGAGGAACAGGGGAAGCTAACTATGGCTACACCTTC
CASSRGTGEANYGYTF
>TRBV9|TRBD2|TRBJ2-3|-
TGTGCCAGCAGGCGGGCGGGGGGGCAAGGTACGCAGTATTTT
CASRRAGGQGTQYF
>TRBV19|TRBD1|TRBJ2-5|-
TGTGCCAGTAGTACCTCCGGGACAGGGAGTCAAGAGACCCAGTACTTC
CASSTSGTGSQETQYF
>TRBV5-6|-|TRBJ2-7|-
TGTGCCAGCAGCTTGGATTTACTAGACGAGCAGTACTTC
CASSLDLLDEQYF
>TRBV6-5|TRBD1|TRBJ1-2|-
TGTGCCAGCAGAGGACAGGGGGCTAGAGGCTACACCTTC
CASRGQGARGYTF
>TRBV2|-|TRBJ1-2|-
TGTGCCAGCAGGATCGGGACACCCATAAACTATGGCTACACCTTC
CASRIGTPINYGYTF
>TRBV6-5|TRBD1|TRBJ1-2|-
TGTGCCAGCAGTCCAAGGACAGGGCCAGGCGGCTACACCTTC
CASSPRTGPGGYTF
>TRBV18|TRBD1|TRBJ2-7|-
TGTGCCAGCTCTCCGGACAGGGGAGCCTACGAGCAGTACTTC
CASSPDRGAYEQYF
>TRBV9|TRBD2|TRBJ2-5|-
TGTGCCAGCAGCGTAGAGCCTAGCGGGGGGGCCGGCGAGACCCAGTACTTC
CASSVEPSGGAGETQYF
>TRBV4-1|TRBD1|TRBJ1-2|few
TGCGCCAGCAGCCAAGATCCGGGCAGGGGGCTGGATGGCTACACCTTC
CASSQDPGRGLDGYTF
>TRBV18|-|TRBJ2-3|-
TGTGCCAGCTCAGAGGCCATTAGGGATACGCAGTATTTT
CASSEAIRDTQYF
>TRBV28|-|TRBJ2-7|-
TGTGCCAGCACCAAGACAGGTTTTTACGAGCAGTACTTC
CASTKTGFYEQYF
>TRBV6-6|-|TRBJ2-7|-
TGTGCCAGCAGTTACTCCAACCCCTACGAGCAGTACTTC
CASSYSNPYEQYF
>TRBV10-3|-|TRBJ1-6|-
TGTGCCATCACCCCAGCGGGGAATTCACCCCTCCACTTT
CAITPAGNSPLHF
>TRBV7-9|-|TRBJ1-2|-
TGTGCCAGCAGCTTTACAGGGTCGAAGGGCTATGGCTACACCTTC
CASSFTGSKGYGYTF
>TRBV28|TRBD1|TRBJ1-1|-
TGTGCCAGCAGGGTGACAGGGGGTCGGACTGAAGCTTTCTTT
CASRVTGGRTEAFF
>TRBV28|-|TRBJ1-2|-
TGTGCCAGCACCCCTGACAGTTATGGCTACACCTTC
CASTPDSYGYTF
>TRBV5-1|-|TRBJ1-2|-
TGCGCCAGCAGCTTGCTAACAGGAGAAGGCTACACCTTC
CASSLLTGEGYTF
>TRBV2|-|TRBJ2-7|once
TGTGCCAGCAGGTGGAGCAGCTCCTACGAGCAGTACTTC
CASRWSSSYEQYF
>TRBV18|TRBD2|TRBJ2-4|-
TGTGCCAGCTCACCACGACAGTTGACTAGCGACGCCAAAAACATTCAGTACTTC
CASSPRQLTSDAKNIQYF
>TRBV2|TRBD1|TRBJ1-5|-
TGTGCCAGCGGGGACAGGCCCTTAGGTCAGCCCCAGCATTTT
CASGDRPLGQPQHF
>TRBV11-2|TRBD2|TRBJ2-3|-
TGTGCCAGCAGCTTAGTACGACTAGCGGGGGTCGGAGATACGCAGTATTTT
CASSLVRLAGVGDTQYF
>TRBV28|-|TRBJ1-6|-
TGTGCCAGCAGTTATCCGGACAGTAATTCACCCCTCCACTTT
CASSYPDSNSPLHF
>TRBV7-8|-|TRBJ2-1|-
TGTGCCAGCAGCCTCTCCTACAATGAGCAGTTCTTC
CASSLSYNEQFF
>TRBV28|TRBD1|TRBJ2-7|-
TGTGCCAGCAGCCATACAGGGGACTACGAGCAGTACTTC
CASSHTGDYEQYF
>TRBV7-3|TRBD1|TRBJ2-1|-
TGTGCCAGCAGCCCACAAGGGACAGGGGCAGATGAGCAGTTCTTC
CASSPQGTGADEQFF